The T cell receptor beta chain under discussion was sequenced for a study of cytomegalovirus exposure and HLA in healthy donors. The CDR3 extends over 15 amino acids. The germline CDR1 and CDR2 sequences are SGHTA and FQGTGA. With 4 bases removed from V and 0 bases from J, the gap between germline ends came to 12 bases. General study points: Cytomegalovirus-associated status was assigned to fewer than 200 TCR beta chains. Rare TCR sequences dominated, though some public TCRs recurred in many donors. Follow-up analysis found HLA locus-dependent TCR association rates, highest for DRB1 and lowest for HLA-C. Accurate prediction of HLA-A and HLA-B alleles (for most subjects) was reportedly achieved from TCR beta sequences.

This clone was counted only a few times. The antigen remains unidentified. It was with 60 Vbeta and 13 Jbeta primers that the PCR ran. Assay used: immunoSEQ multiplex PCR; TCRdb lists only in-frame clones, some missing. The sample shows about 140,000 clones, around three quarters of them seen only once. The chain is built from TRBV7-3 and TRBJ1-1; maybe TRBD1 (6 bases). Specimen: PBMCs. This receptor was taken from a male donor in good health and CMV-seronegative. CDR3 DNA sequence: TGTGCCAGCAGCTCGGGACATTTCGTGAACACTGAAGCTTTCTTT. This codes for CASSSGHFVNTEAFF.